The 15 T cell receptor beta chains given below trace back to one sample, sequenced in a study of CD8 T cells in Susac syndrome (dated by TCRdb to between 2018 and 2020). The library came from the immunoSEQ multiplex PCR assay. RNA was extracted with the RNeasy kit and roughly 0.5 to 1 ug was reverse transcribed using random hexamers. Starting from the raw public reads, TCRdb applied fastp trimming at Q25, assembled clones with MiXCR and retained in-frame beta chains. Each CDR3 protein gets just one entry, which takes the most common genes and DNA from the rows behind it. The sample data list 110,000 or so distinct CDR3 sequences, and about 92% of these were observed just once. Approximately 0.093% of the sample comes from the top ten. Specimen: CD4+ T cells from PBMCs. Every receptor here comes from a human donor with multiple sclerosis.

The rearrangement links TRBV4-1 to TRBJ2-5; D may be TRBD1 (5 bases). This CDR3 has 13 residues. Trimming took 4 bases from V and 3 from J, leaving 9 bases between them. Germline loops: CDR1 MGHRA, CDR2 YSYEKL. CDR3 region: CASSPKGEETQYF. CDR3 nucleotides: TGCGCCAGCAGCCCGAAAGGGGAAGAGACCCAGTACTTC.

The chain links TRBV19 to TRBJ1-1; 7 nucleotides line up with TRBD1. V trimming: 3 bases; J trimming: 2 bases; junction bases outside the gene matches: 9. CDR3 size: 16 residues. Germline V gene lookup returns CDR1 LNHDA and CDR2 SQIVND (reference sequence). CDR3 sequence reads: CASSMAPRGPNTEAFF. CDR3 bases: TGTGCCAGTAGTATGGCCCCTAGGGGGCCTAACACTGAAGCTTTCTTT.

This sequence joins TRBV29-1 and TRBJ1-5; the match to TRBD1 covers 9 bases. Unmatched junction bases numbered 6, after V lost 7 bases and J lost 5 bases. The CDR3 extends over 13 amino acids. CDR1 and CDR2 (germline): SQVTM, ANQGSEA. CDR3 protein: CSAADRGDQPQHF. CDR3 sequence (DNA): TGCAGCGCCGCGGACAGGGGAGATCAGCCCCAGCATTTT.

The gene calls are TRBV2 and TRBJ1-1; D gene unclear. Germline CDR1 SNHLY, CDR2 FYNNEI. The CDR3 consists of 15 residues. V lost 3 bases, J lost 1 base, and 12 bases lay in between. The CDR3 sequence is CASSDEISENTEAFF. The CDR3 DNA reads TGTGCCAGCAGTGACGAGATCAGCGAGAACACTGAAGCTTTCTTT.

CDR3 protein: CASSARLAGHQETQYF. CDR3 in DNA: TGTGCCAGTAGTGCCAGACTAGCGGGGCACCAAGAGACCCAGTACTTC. The J gene is TRBJ2-5, the V gene TRBV19, with 11 bases lining up with TRBD2. This CDR3 contains 16 residues. CDR1 LNHDA and CDR2 SQIVND come from the germline V gene (reference sequence). The V segment lost 5 bases and the J segment 0 bases; nucleotides outside the gene matches: 5.

The chain combines TRBV6-6 with TRBJ1-1, with TRBD1 as a possible D gene (5 bases). With 5 bases removed from V and 2 bases from J, the gap between germline ends came to 12 bases. Germline V gives CDR1 MNHNY, CDR2 SVGAGI (reference sequence). The CDR3 is made up of 14 amino acids. The CDR3, as DNA: TGTGCCAGCAGTCCTTGGGACGGTAACACTGAAGCTTTCTTT. Protein product: CASSPWDGNTEAFF.

The chain recombines TRBV29-1 with TRBJ2-3, with TRBD2 identical over 7 bases. Germline V gene data show CDR1 as SQVTM and CDR2 as ANQGSEA. The CDR3 runs to 13 residues. The V and J ends lost 7 bases and 0 bases, in that order; junction bases with no gene match: 4. As DNA, the CDR3 is TGCAGCGCTCAAGCGGGGAGCACAGATACGCAGTATTTT. This encodes CSAQAGSTDTQYF.

The V call is TRBV19, the J call TRBJ1-5; D gene ambiguous. Germline lookup yields CDR1 LNHDA and CDR2 SQIVND (reference sequence). The CDR3 sequence is 14 residues long. Trimming stripped 7 bases from V and 10 bases from J, with 20 bases between. The CDR3 sequence: CASTPGLDPEPQHF. The CDR3 bases are TGTGCCAGTACCCCCGGACTGGATCCAGAACCCCAGCATTTT.

The chain recombines TRBV9 with TRBJ1-2; D gene unclear. Trimming shortened V by 3 bases and J by 6 bases, and 12 bases separated the two germline ends. This CDR3 contains 13 residues. Germline CDR1 is SGDLS and CDR2 is YYNGEE. CDR3 sequence reads: CASSAHLSDGYTF. DNA of the CDR3: TGTGCCAGCAGCGCCCACTTATCCGATGGCTACACCTTC.

The rearrangement links TRBV30 to TRBJ1-4; the D is unclear. This CDR3 has 13 amino acids. With 3 bases removed from V and 0 bases from J, the gap between germline ends came to 5 bases. Germline lookup yields CDR1 GTSNPN and CDR2 SVGIG (reference sequence). Here the CDR3 reads CAWRRTTNEKLFF. CDR3 nucleotides: TGTGCCTGGAGAAGAACAACTAATGAAAAACTGTTTTTT.

V usage is TRBV28 and J usage is TRBJ2-3; no firm D call. Trimming left V 8 bases short and J 0 bases short, with 18 bases between. The germline V gene encodes CDR1 MDHEN and CDR2 SYDVKM. This CDR3 region has 16 residues. CDR3 coding DNA: TGTGCCAGCCAGTCTCCTCCAGGCTCTAGCACAGATACGCAGTATTTT. Its translation: CASQSPPGSSTDTQYF.

V gene TRBV3-1 combines with J gene TRBJ1-1; D is undetermined. Trimming took off 5 bases at V and 5 bases at J, with 12 bases between the two ends. Germline CDR1 is LGHDT and CDR2 is YNNKEL (reference sequence). This CDR3 comprises 13 residues. The CDR3 nucleotides are TGTGCCAGCAGCTTTAACAGATGGACTGAAGCTTTCTTT. The encoded protein is CASSFNRWTEAFF.

The chain couples TRBV5-1 to TRBJ1-1; no reliable D call. Germline assignment: CDR1 SGHRS and CDR2 YFSETQ. V shed 0 bases and J shed 2 bases, with 11 bases lying between them. This CDR3 is built from 15 residues. The CDR3 bases are TGCGCCAGCAGCTTGGCTTCGGCGGGAAACACTGAAGCTTTCTTT. The encoded protein is CASSLASAGNTEAFF.

The rearrangement joins TRBV5-1 to TRBJ1-3, with D maybe TRBD1 (5 bases). V lost 4 bases to trimming and J lost 3 bases, with 11 bases between them. The CDR3 spans 14 residues. Germline V gene lookup returns CDR1 SGHRS and CDR2 YFSETQ. DNA for the CDR3: TGCGCCAGCAGCCCCGGACATGTTGGAAACACCATATATTTT. Protein: CASSPGHVGNTIYF.

The CDR3 is CASSPGQGNGYGYTF. The CDR3 DNA follows: TGTGCCAGTAGTCCAGGACAGGGGAATGGGTATGGCTACACCTTC. V is TRBV19 and J is TRBJ1-2, with 9 bases identical to TRBD1. This CDR3 has 15 residues. With 5 bases clipped from V and 5 bases from J, the junction kept 9 bases outside the gene matches. Germline V gives CDR1 LNHDA, CDR2 SQIVND (reference sequence).